What follows is one T cell receptor beta chain and its context. This sample stems from a study of T-cell reconstitution after alpha-beta-depleted transplantation in children. A TCRbeta library incorporating unique molecular identifiers was prepared. TCRdb reprocessed the PCR reads via MiXCR and lists one record per CDR3 protein. The top ten clones hold less than 2.5% of a sample with a few hundred thousand distinct CDR3 sequences, about a tenth of them seen once. This material consisted of PBMCs from the stem cell graft donor, taken from the stem cell graft. The TCR sequence derives from a human donor who donated a stem cell graft to a child with acute lymphoblastic leukemia.

CDR3 in DNA: TGCGCCAGCAGCATGACACAGGGGGCAGCTGAAGCTTTCTTT. Translation: CASSMTQGAAEAFF. The chain couples TRBV5-1 to TRBJ1-1; 9 nucleotides line up with TRBD1. CDR1 SGHRS and CDR2 YFSETQ come from the germline V gene. J was trimmed by 6 bases and V by 4 bases; bases with no gene match: 7. The CDR3 spans 14 residues.